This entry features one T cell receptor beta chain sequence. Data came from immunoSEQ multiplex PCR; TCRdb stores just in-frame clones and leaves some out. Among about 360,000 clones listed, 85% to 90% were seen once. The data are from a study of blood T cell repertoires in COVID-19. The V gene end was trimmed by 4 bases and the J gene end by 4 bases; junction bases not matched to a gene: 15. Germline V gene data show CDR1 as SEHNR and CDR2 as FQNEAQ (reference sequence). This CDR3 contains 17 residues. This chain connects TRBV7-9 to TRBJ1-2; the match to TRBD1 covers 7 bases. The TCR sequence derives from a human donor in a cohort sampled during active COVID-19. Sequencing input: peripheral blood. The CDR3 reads CASSSNTDREARYGYTF. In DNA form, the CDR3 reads TGTGCCAGCAGCTCCAACACCGACAGGGAGGCTCGCTATGGCTACACCTTC.